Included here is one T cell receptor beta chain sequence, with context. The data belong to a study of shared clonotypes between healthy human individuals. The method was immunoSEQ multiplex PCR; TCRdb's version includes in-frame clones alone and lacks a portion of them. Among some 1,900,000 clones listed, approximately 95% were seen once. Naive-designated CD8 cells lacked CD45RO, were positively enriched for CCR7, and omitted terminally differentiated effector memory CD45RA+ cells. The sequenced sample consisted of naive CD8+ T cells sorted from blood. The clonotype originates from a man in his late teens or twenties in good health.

The CDR3 nucleotides are TGTGCCAGCAGCCACTCCGGGACTAGCGGGAGTTACGAGCAGTACTTC. Residues: CASSHSGTSGSYEQYF. The V and J genes are TRBV7-9 and TRBJ2-7; TRBD2 matches 14 bases. Germline V gene data show CDR1 as SEHNR and CDR2 as FQNEAQ (reference sequence). After removal of 5 bases from V and 4 bases from J, the junction contained 7 bases not matched to a gene. The CDR3 is made up of 16 amino acids.